This T cell receptor beta chain was found in a study of shared clonotypes between healthy human individuals. Study results and limitations: When naive CD4 clonotypes were compared across several donors, 4% to 6.5% were shared. Represented diversity, genetic and exposure-history alike, was limited by few donors.

This CDR3 has 18 residues. The germline gives CDR1 LNHNV, CDR2 YYDKDF (reference sequence). Trimming took 0 bases from V and 3 from J; bases not matched to a gene: 6. A note on this clone: As yet, its antigen is unknown.

Repertoires were generated with immunoSEQ multiplex PCR, while TCRdb's copy carries only in-frame clones and drops some. This table holds 550,000 to 850,000 clones, around two thirds found once. The chain uses TRBV15 and TRBJ2-7; TRBD2 matches at 15 bases. The sequence came from a woman younger than 45 in good health. Specimen: memory CD4+ T cells sorted from blood. Described subset: CD45RA-negative fraction. Written as DNA, the CDR3 is TGTGCCACCAGCAGAGATGGGGGGACTAGCGGGAGGAGCTACGAGCAGTACTTC. It codes for CATSRDGGTSGRSYEQYF.